The 3 T cell receptor beta chains below come from one sample, sequenced in a study of blood T cell repertoires in COVID-19. Measured with immunoSEQ multiplex PCR; TCRdb has only the in-frame clones, and not every one. The sample has some 120,000 clones, roughly 69% seen once; the top ten hold around 2%. The sample consisted of peripheral blood. Receptors were obtained from a woman aged 70-85 years with acute or convalescent COVID-19.

The CDR3 DNA sequence: TGTGCCAGCAGTGACCGGGACAGGGGTGACTACGAGCAGTACTTC. It yields the protein CASSDRDRGDYEQYF. The genes are TRBV6-4 and TRBJ2-7, with 10 bases fitting TRBD1. Germline assignment: CDR1 MRHNA and CDR2 SNTAGT. V shed 2 bases, J shed 3 bases, and the junction held 4 bases outside the gene matches. The CDR3 is 15 amino acids.

The V gene is TRBV5-4, the J gene TRBJ2-3, with TRBD2 matching over 9 bases. The CDR3 has 16 residues. From germline, CDR1 is SGHNT and CDR2 YYREEE (reference sequence). Trimming at V came to 0 bases and at J to 1 base, leaving 3 bases not matched to a gene. The CDR3 DNA reads TGTGCCAGCAGCTTGGCTCCTAGCGGGGGCACAGATACGCAGTATTTT. This codes for CASSLAPSGGTDTQYF.

The chain combines TRBV10-2 with TRBJ1-6, with D possibly being TRBD1 (5 bases). Per germline, CDR1 WSHSY and CDR2 SAAADI. With 5 bases removed from V and 7 bases from J, the gap between germline ends came to 6 bases. The CDR3 consists of 12 residues. The CDR3 region is CASSHRNSPLHF. In nucleotides, the CDR3 is TGCGCCAGCAGTCACAGGAATTCACCCCTCCACTTT.